This TCR beta chain was retrieved from a study of cytomegalovirus exposure and HLA in healthy donors. A word on this clone: Its antigen is currently unknown.

The PCR had 60 Vbeta and 13 Jbeta primers. The assay was immunoSEQ multiplex PCR, and TCRdb's table has in-frame clones only and misses some. In the table there are around 260,000 clones, about 80% of which are singletons. Study conclusions and caveats: Reports indicate that TCR beta sequences accurately predicted the HLA-A and HLA-B alleles of most subjects. A later analysis showed TCR association rates differing by HLA locus, peaking at DRB1 and lowest at HLA-C. At a 0.05 false discovery rate, a later analysis found 18,000 or so TCR beta sequences to be associated with HLA alleles. TCR beta V- and J-gene trimming was later associated with a missense DCLRE1C variant.

The CDR3 consists of 14 residues. After removal of 4 bases from V and 3 bases from J, the junction contained 4 bases not matched to a gene. The germline CDR1 and CDR2 sequences are MNHEY and SMNVEV (reference sequence). The TCR originated in a girl aged 2 to 10 in good health and CMV-seronegative. The sequencing input was PBMCs. V is TRBV27 and J is TRBJ1-2; 8 nucleotides line up with TRBD1. The chain's CDR3 is CASSSTGEDYGYTF. In DNA form, the CDR3 reads TGTGCCAGCAGTTCGACAGGGGAGGACTATGGCTACACCTTC.